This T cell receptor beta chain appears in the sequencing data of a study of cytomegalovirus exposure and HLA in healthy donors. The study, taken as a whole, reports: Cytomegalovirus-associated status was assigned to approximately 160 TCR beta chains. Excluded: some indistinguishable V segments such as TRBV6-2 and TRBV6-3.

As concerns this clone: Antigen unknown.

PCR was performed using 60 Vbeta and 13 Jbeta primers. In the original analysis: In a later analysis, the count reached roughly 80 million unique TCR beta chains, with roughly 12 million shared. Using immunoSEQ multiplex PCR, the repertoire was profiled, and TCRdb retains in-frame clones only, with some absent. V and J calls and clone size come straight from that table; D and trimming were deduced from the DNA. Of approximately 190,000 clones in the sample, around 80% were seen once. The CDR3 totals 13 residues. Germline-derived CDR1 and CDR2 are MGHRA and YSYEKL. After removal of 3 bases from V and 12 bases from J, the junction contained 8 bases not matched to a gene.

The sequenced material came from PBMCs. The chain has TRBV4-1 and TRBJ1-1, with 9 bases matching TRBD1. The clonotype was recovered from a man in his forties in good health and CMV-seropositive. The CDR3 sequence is CASSQAGTGKTFF. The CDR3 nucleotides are TGCGCCAGCAGCCAGGCCGGGACAGGGAAAACTTTCTTT.